One and the same sample provided the 9 T cell receptor beta chains below, sequenced in a study of T-cell reconstitution after alpha-beta-depleted transplantation in children. Unique molecular identifiers were used in preparing the TCRbeta library. TCRdb re-called the PCR reads with MiXCR, one entry per CDR3 protein. The sample has approximately 150,000 distinct CDR3 sequences; about 9% are singletons. The sample here was PBMCs, mostly from graft donor cells, taken 180 days after TCRalphabeta/CD19-depleted stem cell transplant. The receptor source for this set is a female patient aged 2-10 years who had a stem cell transplant for congenital amegakaryocytic thrombocytopenia, so the T cells may come from the graft donor.

This clonotype appeared a few times. V and J are TRBV7-8 and TRBJ1-1; D may be TRBD1 (5 bases). Germline V lookup: CDR1 SGHVS, CDR2 FQNEAQ. The germline V and J ends were trimmed by 4 bases and 4 bases, with 13 bases remaining between them. The CDR3 is 14 residues long. CDR3 sequence: CASSWGLASTEAFF. DNA of the CDR3: TGTGCCAGCAGCTGGGGCTTGGCGAGCACTGAAGCTTTCTTT.

This clonotype has just a few counts. The genes are TRBV2 and TRBJ2-3; D not resolved. Germline CDR1 and CDR2: SNHLY and FYNNEI. Trimming took off 8 bases at V and 5 bases at J, with 8 bases between the two ends. The CDR3 runs to 11 residues. CDR3 sequence (DNA): TGTGCCAGCCGTCTACTAGATACGCAGTATTTT. Protein product: CASRLLDTQYF.

About this clonotype: This CDR3 is missing its conserved last phenylalanine or tryptophan, likely due to a read error. The V gene is TRBV5-1, the J gene TRBJ2-7, with TRBD2 identical over 9 bases. Unmatched junction bases numbered 2, after V lost 3 bases and J lost 1 base. The CDR3 has 14 amino acids. Germline lookup yields CDR1 SGHRS and CDR2 YFSETQ. The CDR3 region is CASSSTSGSYEQYL. The CDR3 nucleotides are TGCGCCAGCAGCTCGACTAGCGGTTCCTACGAGCAGTACTTG.

This clonotype was seen repeatedly, ten times or more. This CDR3 reads CSARGRDRGITGELFF. The CDR3 DNA follows: TGCAGTGCTAGAGGCCGGGACCGGGGTATCACCGGGGAGCTGTTTTTT. This chain links TRBV20-1 with TRBJ2-2; D possibly uses TRBD1 or TRBD2 (5 bases each). The CDR3 runs to 16 residues. In germline, CDR1 is DFQATT, CDR2 SNEGSKA (reference sequence). V was trimmed by 1 base and J by 4 bases, leaving 16 bases between them.

This clonotype has a count of ten or more. V and J are TRBV20-1 and TRBJ1-2, with 9 bases identical to TRBD1. Losses at the gene ends were 3 bases for V and 5 bases for J; bases not matched to a gene: 16. CDR3 length: 17 residues. Germline CDR1 and CDR2: DFQATT and SNEGSKA (reference sequence). The CDR3 here is CSASKSGRRQGVYGYTF. In DNA form, the CDR3 reads TGCAGTGCTAGCAAATCGGGGAGAAGACAGGGGGTATATGGCTACACCTTC.

At least ten counts were recorded for this clonotype. The CDR3 here is CSATWGPNQPQHF. The CDR3 bases are TGCAGTGCTACTTGGGGTCCCAATCAGCCCCAGCATTTT. The chain has TRBV20-1 and TRBJ1-5; D is undetermined. This CDR3 contains 13 residues. V was shortened by 4 bases and J by 3 bases, with 10 bases between the two germline ends. Germline CDR1 is DFQATT and CDR2 is SNEGSKA (reference sequence).

This clonotype was detected many times. The DNA for the CDR3 is TGCAGTGCTAGTTGGGGGCCGAAGCTGAACACTGAAGCTTTCTTT. Translating gives CSASWGPKLNTEAFF. The chain employs TRBV20-1 and TRBJ1-1; D is possibly TRBD1 (6 bases). The CDR3 sequence is 15 residues long. CDR1 and CDR2 from the germline V gene are DFQATT and SNEGSKA (reference sequence). Between the trimmed V and J ends, which lost 3 bases and 0 bases, there was a span of 14 bases.

The chain is built from TRBV20-1 and TRBJ2-7, with 9 positions matching TRBD1. Germline V gene sequence: CDR1 DFQATT, CDR2 SNEGSKA (reference sequence). V shed 6 bases and J 3 bases; nucleotides not matched to a gene: 3. There are 12 residues in the CDR3. CDR3 bases: TGCAGTGCGCCGACAGGGGGCTACGAGCAGTACTTC. This codes for CSAPTGGYEQYF.

The rearrangement links TRBV4-2 to TRBJ2-7; 14 bases are shared with TRBD2. V was pared by 3 bases and J by 2 bases, with 9 bases of the junction left unmatched. The CDR3 has 18 amino acids. Germline-derived CDR1 and CDR2 are LGHNA and YNFKEQ. In nucleotides, the CDR3 is TGTGCCAGCAGCCACAGACTAGCGGGGGGGCCGCGCCCCTACGAGCAGTACTTC. Translation: CASSHRLAGGPRPYEQYF.